The present T cell receptor beta chain was sequenced within a study of shared clonotypes between healthy human individuals. Broader study findings: Larger estimated richness was generally recorded for naive subsets relative to memory subsets. Sorted-subset sequencing, rarefaction showed, was incomplete despite large depth.

The authors split each subset's genomic DNA evenly across several immunoSEQ plates. Around 30,000 T cell genomes, or about 190 ng DNA, went into the sorted-subset replicate PCRs. Sequenced by immunoSEQ multiplex PCR; TCRdb stores in-frame clones only, minus some. The repertoire holds some 2.3 million clones, 85% to 95% seen once, with about 0.39% in the top ten. Details on this clone: Antigen specificity is unknown.

The sequence came from a man aged 18 to 29 in good health. Some clones in this sample may be carry-over from other donors' samples. The sample consisted of naive CD4+ T cells from PBMCs. Specified subset: CD45RA+ positively selected.

The CDR3 DNA reads as TGTGCCAGCCCCGCAGTGTTGGGCGCAGATACGCAGTATTTT. Translation gives CASPAVLGADTQYF. The V and J genes are TRBV2 and TRBJ2-3; unclear D gene. Germline V gene data show CDR1 as SNHLY and CDR2 as FYNNEI. The V and J ends lost 8 bases and 4 bases respectively, with 16 bases between them. CDR3 length: 14 amino acids.